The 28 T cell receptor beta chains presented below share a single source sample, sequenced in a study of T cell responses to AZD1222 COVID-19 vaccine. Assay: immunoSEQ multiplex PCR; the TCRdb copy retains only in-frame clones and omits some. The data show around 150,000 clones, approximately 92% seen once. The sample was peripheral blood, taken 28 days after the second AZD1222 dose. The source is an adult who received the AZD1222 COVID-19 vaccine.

The CDR3 loop reads CASSLGRSNQPQHF. The CDR3 DNA sequence: TGTGCCAGCAGCTTGGGGAGGAGCAATCAGCCCCAGCATTTT. The rearrangement joins TRBV5-6 to TRBJ1-5; D not resolved. The CDR3 spans 14 residues. Germline lookup yields CDR1 SGHDT and CDR2 YYEEEE. Trimming removed 0 bases from V and 1 base from J, with 5 bases in between.

CDR3 loop: CASSFRGTGEKLFF. CDR3 sequence (DNA): TGTGCCAGCAGCTTCCGGGGTACGGGAGAAAAACTGTTTTTT. This chain connects TRBV9 to TRBJ1-4; the D is unclear. V lost 4 bases, J lost 8 bases, and 15 bases lay in between. The CDR3 length is 14 residues. Germline CDR1 SGDLS, CDR2 YYNGEE.

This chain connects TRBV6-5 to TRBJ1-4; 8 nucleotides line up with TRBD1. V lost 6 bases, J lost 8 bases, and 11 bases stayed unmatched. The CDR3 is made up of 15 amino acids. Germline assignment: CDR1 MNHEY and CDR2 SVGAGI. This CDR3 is CASRVQGAVREKLFF. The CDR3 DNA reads TGTGCCAGCAGAGTGCAGGGGGCGGTGAGAGAAAAACTGTTTTTT.

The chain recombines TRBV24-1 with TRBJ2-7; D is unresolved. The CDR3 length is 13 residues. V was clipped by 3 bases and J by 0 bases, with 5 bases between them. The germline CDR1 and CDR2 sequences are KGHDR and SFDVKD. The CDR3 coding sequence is TGTGCCACCAGTGATCCCGTCTCCTACGAGCAGTACTTC. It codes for CATSDPVSYEQYF.

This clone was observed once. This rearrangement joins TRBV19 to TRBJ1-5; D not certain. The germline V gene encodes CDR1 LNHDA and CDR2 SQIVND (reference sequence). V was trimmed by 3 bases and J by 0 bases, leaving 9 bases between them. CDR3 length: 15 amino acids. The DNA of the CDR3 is TGTGCCAGTAGTATTACGGGATATAGCAATCAGCCCCAGCATTTT. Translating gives CASSITGYSNQPQHF.

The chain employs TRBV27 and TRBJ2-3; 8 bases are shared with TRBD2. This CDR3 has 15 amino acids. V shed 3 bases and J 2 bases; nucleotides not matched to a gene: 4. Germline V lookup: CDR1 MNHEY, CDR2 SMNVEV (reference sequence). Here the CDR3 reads CASSFVAGTTDTQYF. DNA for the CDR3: TGTGCCAGCAGTTTTGTAGCGGGAACCACAGATACGCAGTATTTT.

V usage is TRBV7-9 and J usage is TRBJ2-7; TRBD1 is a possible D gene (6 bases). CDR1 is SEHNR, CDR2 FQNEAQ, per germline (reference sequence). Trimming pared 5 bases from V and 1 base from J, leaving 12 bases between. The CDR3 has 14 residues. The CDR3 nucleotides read TGTGCCAGCAGCAACAGGGAGTCATCCTACGAGCAGTACTTC. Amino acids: CASSNRESSYEQYF.

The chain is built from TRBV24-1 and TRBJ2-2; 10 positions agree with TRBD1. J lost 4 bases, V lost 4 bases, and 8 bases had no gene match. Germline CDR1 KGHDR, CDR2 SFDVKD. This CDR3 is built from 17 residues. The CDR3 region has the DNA TGTGCCACCAGTGAACCGATTGACAGGGGGCGCACCGGGGAGCTGTTTTTT. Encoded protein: CATSEPIDRGRTGELFF.

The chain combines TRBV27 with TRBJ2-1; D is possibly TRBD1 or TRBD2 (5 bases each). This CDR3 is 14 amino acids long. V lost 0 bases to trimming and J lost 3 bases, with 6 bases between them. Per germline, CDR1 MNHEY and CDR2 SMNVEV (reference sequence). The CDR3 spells CASSLSGVYNEQFF. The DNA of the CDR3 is TGTGCCAGCAGTTTATCGGGGGTCTACAATGAGCAGTTCTTC.

The CDR3 region has the DNA TGTGCCAGCAGTTTAGGGGCAGGGAAGGGTGGCTACACCTTC. Encoded protein: CASSLGAGKGGYTF. The rearrangement uses TRBV28 and TRBJ1-2; the D gene is possibly TRBD1 (5 bases). CDR1 is MDHEN and CDR2 is SYDVKM in the germline V gene. The CDR3 runs to 14 residues. V lost 2 bases and J 7 bases, leaving 14 bases between the germline ends.

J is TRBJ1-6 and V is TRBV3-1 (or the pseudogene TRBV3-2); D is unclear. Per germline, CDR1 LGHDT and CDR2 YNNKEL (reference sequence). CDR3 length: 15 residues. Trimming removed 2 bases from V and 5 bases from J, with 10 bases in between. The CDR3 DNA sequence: TGTGCCAGCAGCCAAAGAGACGGGAATAATTCACCCCTCCACTTT. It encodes CASSQRDGNNSPLHF.

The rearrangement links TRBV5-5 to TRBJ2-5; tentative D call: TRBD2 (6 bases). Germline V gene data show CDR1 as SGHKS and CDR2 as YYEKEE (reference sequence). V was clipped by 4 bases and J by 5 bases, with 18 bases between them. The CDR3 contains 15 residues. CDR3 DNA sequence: TGTGCCAGCAGCGCGTATGATGGGGGGAAGGAGACCCAGTACTTC. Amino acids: CASSAYDGGKETQYF.

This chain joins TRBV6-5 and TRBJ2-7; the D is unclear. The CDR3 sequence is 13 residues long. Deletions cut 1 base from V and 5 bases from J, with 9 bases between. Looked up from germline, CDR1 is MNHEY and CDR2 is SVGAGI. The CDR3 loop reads CASSYLGSHEQYF. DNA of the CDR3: TGTGCCAGCAGTTACTTAGGATCCCACGAGCAGTACTTC.

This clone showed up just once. The CDR3 spells CASSQDGVGGGKLFF. The CDR3 DNA follows: TGCGCCAGCAGCCAAGATGGAGTGGGGGGCGGAAAACTGTTTTTT. V gene TRBV4-3 combines with J gene TRBJ1-4; TRBD1 is a possible D gene (6 bases). In germline, CDR1 is LGHNA, CDR2 YSLEER. Between the trimmed V and J ends, which lost 0 bases and 10 bases, there was a span of 15 bases. The length of the CDR3 is 15 residues.

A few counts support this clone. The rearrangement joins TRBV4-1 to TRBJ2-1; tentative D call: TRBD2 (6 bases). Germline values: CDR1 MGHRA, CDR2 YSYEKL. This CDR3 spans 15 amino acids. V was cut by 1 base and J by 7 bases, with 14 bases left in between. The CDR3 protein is CASSQVGRRANEQFF. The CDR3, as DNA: TGCGCCAGCAGCCAAGTCGGGAGACGGGCAAATGAGCAGTTCTTC.

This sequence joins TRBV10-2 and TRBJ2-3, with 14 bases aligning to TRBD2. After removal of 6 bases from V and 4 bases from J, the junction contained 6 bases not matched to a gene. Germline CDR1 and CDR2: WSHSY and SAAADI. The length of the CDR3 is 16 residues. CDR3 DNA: TGCGCCAGCAGGGGACTAGCGGGAGTTAGCGCAGATACGCAGTATTTT. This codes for CASRGLAGVSADTQYF.

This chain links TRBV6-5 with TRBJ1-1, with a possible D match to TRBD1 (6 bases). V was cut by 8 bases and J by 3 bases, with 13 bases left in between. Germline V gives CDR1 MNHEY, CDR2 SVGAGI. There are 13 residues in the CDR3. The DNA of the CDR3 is TGTGCCAGCGGGAGGAACAGGGACACTGAAGCTTTCTTT. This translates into CASGRNRDTEAFF.

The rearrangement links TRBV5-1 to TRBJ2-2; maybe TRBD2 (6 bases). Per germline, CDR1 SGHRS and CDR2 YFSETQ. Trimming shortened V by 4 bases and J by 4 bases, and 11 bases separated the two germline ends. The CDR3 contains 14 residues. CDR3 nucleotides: TGCGCCAGCAGCGAGACTAGAGGCACCGGGGAGCTGTTTTTT. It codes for CASSETRGTGELFF.

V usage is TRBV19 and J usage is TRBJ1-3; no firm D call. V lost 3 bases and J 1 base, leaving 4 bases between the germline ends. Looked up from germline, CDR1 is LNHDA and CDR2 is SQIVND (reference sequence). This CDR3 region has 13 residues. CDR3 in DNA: TGTGCCAGTAGTATTTCATCTGGAAACACCATATATTTT. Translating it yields CASSISSGNTIYF.

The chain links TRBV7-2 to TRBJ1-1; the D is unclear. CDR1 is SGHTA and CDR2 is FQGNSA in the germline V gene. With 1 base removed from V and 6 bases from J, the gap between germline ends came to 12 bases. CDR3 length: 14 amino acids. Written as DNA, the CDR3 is TGTGCCAGCAGCTTAGAGCTGGTTAGCCCTGAAGCTTTCTTT. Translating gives CASSLELVSPEAFF.

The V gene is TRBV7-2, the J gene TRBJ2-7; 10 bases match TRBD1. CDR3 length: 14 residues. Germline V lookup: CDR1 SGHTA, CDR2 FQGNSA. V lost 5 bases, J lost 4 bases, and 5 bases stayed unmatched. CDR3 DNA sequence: TGTGCCAGCAGCGCGGGGACAGGGGTATACGAGCAGTACTTC. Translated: CASSAGTGVYEQYF.

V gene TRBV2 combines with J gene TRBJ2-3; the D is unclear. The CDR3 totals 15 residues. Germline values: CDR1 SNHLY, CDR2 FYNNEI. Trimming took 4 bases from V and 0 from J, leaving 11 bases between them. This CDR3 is CASSGVLASTDTQYF. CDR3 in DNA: TGTGCCAGCAGTGGGGTGTTGGCTAGCACAGATACGCAGTATTTT.

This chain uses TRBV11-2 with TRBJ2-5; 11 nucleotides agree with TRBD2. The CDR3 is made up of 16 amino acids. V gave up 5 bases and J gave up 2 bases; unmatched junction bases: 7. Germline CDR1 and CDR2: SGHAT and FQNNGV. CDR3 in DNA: TGTGCCAGCAGCCGGAAACTAGCGGGAGAACAAGAGACCCAGTACTTC. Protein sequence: CASSRKLAGEQETQYF.

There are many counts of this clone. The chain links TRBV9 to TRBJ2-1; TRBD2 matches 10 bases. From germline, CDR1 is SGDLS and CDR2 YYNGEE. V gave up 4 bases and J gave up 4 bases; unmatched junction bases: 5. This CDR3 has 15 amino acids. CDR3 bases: TGTGCCAGCAGCTTTGGACTAGCGGTGTACAATGAGCAGTTCTTC. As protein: CASSFGLAVYNEQFF.

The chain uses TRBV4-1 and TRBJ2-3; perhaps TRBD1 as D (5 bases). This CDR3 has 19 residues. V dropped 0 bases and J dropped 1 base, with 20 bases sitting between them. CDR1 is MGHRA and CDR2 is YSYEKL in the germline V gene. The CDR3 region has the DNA TGCGCCAGCAGCCAAGACCCCACAGGAGTTAAAATTCGCACAGATACGCAGTATTTT. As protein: CASSQDPTGVKIRTDTQYF.

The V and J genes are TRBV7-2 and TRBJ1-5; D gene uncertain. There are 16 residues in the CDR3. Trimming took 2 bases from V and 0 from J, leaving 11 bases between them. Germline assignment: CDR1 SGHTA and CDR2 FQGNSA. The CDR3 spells CASSLLAIHSNQPQHF. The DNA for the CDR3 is TGTGCCAGCAGCTTACTGGCGATCCATAGCAATCAGCCCCAGCATTTT.

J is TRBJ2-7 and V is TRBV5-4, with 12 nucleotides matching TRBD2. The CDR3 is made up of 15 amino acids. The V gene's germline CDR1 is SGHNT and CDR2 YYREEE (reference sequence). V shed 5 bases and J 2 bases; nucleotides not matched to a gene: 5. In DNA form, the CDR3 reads TGTGCCAGCAGTCGGCTAGCGGGAGGGACCTACGAGCAGTACTTC. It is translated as CASSRLAGGTYEQYF.

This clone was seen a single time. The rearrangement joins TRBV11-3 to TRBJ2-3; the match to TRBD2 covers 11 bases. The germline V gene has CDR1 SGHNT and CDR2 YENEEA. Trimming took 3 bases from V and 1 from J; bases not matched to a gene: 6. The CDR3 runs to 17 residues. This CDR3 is CASSLVTSGSRTDTQYF. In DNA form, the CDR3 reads TGTGCCAGCAGCTTGGTTACTAGCGGGAGTCGCACAGATACGCAGTATTTT. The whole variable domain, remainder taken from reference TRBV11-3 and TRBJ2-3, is EAGVVQSPRYKIIEKKQPVAFWCNPISGHNTLYWYLQNLGQGPELLIRYENEEAVDDSQLPKDRFSAERLKGVDSTLKIQPAELGDSAVYLCASSLVTSGSRTDTQYFGPGTRLTVL.